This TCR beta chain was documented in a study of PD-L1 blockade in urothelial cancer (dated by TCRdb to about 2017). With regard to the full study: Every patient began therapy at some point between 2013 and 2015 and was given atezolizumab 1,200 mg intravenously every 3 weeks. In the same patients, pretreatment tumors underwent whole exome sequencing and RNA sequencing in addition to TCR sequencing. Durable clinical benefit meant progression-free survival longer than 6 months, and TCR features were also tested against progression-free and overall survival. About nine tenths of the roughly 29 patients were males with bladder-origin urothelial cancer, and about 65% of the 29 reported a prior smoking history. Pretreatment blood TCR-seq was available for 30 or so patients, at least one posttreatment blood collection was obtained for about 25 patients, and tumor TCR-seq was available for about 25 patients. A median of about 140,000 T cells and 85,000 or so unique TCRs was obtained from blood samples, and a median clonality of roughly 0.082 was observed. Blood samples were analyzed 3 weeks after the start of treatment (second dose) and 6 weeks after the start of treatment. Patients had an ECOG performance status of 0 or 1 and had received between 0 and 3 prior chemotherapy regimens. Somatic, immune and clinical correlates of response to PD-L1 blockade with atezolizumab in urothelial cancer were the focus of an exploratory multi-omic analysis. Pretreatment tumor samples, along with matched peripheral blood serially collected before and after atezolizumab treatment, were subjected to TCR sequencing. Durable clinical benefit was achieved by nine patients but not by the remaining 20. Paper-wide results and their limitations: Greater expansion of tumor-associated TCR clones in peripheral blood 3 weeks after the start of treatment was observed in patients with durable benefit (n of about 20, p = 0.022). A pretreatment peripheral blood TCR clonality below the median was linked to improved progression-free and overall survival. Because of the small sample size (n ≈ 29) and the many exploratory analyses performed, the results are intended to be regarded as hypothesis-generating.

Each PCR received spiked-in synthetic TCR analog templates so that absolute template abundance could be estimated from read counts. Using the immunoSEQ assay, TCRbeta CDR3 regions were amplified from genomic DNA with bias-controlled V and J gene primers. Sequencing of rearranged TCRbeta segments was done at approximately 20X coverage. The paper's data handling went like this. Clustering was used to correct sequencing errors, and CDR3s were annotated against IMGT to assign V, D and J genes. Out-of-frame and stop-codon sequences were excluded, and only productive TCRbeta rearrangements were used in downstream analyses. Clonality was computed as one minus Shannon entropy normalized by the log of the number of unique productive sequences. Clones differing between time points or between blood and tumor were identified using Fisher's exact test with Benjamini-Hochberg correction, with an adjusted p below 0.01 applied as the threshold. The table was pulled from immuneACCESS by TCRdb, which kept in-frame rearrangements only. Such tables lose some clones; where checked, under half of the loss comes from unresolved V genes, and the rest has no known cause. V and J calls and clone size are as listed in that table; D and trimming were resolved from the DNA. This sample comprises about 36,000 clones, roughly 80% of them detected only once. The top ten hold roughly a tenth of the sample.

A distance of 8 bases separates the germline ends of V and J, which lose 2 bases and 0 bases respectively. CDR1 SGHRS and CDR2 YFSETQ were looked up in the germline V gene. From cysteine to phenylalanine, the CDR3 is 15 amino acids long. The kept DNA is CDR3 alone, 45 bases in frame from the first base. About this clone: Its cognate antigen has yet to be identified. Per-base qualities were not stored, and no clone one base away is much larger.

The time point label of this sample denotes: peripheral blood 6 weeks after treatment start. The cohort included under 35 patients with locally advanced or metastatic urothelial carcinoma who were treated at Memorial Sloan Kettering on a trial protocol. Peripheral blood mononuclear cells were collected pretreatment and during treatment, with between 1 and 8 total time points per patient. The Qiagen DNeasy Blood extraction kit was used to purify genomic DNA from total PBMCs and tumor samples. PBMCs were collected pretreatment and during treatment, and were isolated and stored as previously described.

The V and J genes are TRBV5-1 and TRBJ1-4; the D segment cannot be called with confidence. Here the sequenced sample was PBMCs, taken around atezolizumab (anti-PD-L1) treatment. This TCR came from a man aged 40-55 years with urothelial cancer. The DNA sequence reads TGCGCCAGCAGCTTCTCGGGGACAACTAATGAAAAACTGTTTTTT. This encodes CASSFSGTTNEKLFF.